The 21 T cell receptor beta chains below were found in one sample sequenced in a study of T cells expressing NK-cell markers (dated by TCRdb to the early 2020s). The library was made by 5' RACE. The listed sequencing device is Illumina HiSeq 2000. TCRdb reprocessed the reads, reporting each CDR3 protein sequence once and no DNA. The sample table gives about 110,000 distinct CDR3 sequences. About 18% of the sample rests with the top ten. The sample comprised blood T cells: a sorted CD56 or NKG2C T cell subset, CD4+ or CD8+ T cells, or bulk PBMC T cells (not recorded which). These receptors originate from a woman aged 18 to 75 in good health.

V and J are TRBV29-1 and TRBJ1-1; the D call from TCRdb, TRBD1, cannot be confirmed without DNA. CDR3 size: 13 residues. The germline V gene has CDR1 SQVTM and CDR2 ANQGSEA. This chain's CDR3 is CSVERRGSTEAFF.

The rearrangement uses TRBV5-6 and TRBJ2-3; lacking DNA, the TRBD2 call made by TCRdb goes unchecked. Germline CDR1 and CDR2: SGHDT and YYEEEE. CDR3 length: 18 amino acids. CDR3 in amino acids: CASSLASPTRYYTDTQYF.

The CDR3 spells CASSPLERGTNEQFF. The V and J genes are TRBV7-3 and TRBJ2-1; TCRdb outputs TRBD2, but without DNA this stays unchecked. This CDR3 is built from 15 residues. Per the germline V gene, CDR1 is SGHTA and CDR2 is FQGTGA.

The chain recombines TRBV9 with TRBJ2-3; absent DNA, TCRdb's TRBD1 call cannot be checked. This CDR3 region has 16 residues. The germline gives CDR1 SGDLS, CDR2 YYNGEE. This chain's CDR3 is CASSDRAAGHTDTQYF.

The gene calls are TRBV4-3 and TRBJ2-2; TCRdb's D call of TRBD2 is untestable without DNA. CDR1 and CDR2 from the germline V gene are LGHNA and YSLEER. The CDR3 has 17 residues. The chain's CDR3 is CASSQGTSGGASGELFF.

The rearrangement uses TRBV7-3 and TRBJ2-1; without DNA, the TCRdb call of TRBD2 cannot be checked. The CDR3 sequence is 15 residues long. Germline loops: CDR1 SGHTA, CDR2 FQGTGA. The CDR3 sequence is CASSASGGPYNEQFF.

The CDR3 reads CSVESFSGGYTF. This rearrangement joins TRBV29-1 to TRBJ1-2. The CDR3 consists of 12 residues. Per the germline V gene, CDR1 is SQVTM and CDR2 is ANQGSEA. The whole variable domain, remainder taken from reference TRBV29-1 and TRBJ1-2, is SAVISQKPSRDICQRGTSLTIQCQVDSQVTMMFWYRQQPGQSLTLIATANQGSEATYESGFVIDKFPISRPNLTFSTLTVSNMSPEDSSIYLCSVESFSGGYTFGSGTRLTVV.

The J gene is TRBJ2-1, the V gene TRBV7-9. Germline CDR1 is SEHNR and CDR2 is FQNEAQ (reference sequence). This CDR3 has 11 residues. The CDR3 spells CASSLNGEQFF.

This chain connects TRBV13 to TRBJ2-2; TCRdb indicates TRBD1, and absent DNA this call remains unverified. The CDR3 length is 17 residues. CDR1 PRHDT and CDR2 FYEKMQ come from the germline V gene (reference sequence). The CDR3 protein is CASSSSGALAFTGELFF.

CDR3 in amino acids: CASSRPGNTEAFF. This chain joins TRBV7-9 and TRBJ1-1; TCRdb lists TRBD1, though no DNA is available to test this call. CDR3 length: 13 amino acids. CDR1 and CDR2 (germline): SEHNR, FQNEAQ (reference sequence).

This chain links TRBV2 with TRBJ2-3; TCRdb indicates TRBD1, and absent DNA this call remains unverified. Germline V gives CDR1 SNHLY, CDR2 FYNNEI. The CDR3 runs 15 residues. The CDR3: CASSGGTSSTDTQYF.

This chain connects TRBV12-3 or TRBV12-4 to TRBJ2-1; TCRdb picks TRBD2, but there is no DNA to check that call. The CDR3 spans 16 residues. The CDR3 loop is CASSFVGARVGNEQFF.

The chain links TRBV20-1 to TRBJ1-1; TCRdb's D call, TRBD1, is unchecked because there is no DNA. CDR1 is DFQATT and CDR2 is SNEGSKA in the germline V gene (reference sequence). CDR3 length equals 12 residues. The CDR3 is CRADRVNTEAFF.

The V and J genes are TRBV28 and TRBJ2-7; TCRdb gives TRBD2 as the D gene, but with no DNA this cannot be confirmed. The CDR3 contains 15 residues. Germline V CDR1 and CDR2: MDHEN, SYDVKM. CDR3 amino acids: CASSSPGEAPYEQYF. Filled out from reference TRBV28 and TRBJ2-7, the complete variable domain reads DVKVTQSSRYLVKRTGEKVFLECVQDMDHENMFWYRQDPGLGLRLIYFSYDVKMKEKGDIPEGYSVSREKKERFSLILESASTNQTSMYLCASSSPGEAPYEQYFGPGTRLTVT.

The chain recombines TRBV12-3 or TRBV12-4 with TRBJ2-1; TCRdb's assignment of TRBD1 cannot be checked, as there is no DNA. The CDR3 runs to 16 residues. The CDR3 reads CASSLPRGRSYNEQFF.

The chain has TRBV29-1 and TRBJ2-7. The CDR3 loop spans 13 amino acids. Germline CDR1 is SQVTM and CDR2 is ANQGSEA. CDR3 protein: CSAEGLSSYEQYF.

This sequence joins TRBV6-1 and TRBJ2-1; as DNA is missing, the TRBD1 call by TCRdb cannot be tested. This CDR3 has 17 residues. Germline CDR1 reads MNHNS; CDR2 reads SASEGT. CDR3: CASTSGVAESSYNEQFF.

The CDR3 reads CASRLGADRKNIQYF. The chain recombines TRBV7-2 with TRBJ2-4; TCRdb selects TRBD1, and the lack of DNA leaves this call unchecked. CDR1 is SGHTA, CDR2 FQGNSA, per germline. The CDR3 loop spans 15 amino acids.

CDR3: CASQAAHHYEQYF. The chain is built from TRBV19 and TRBJ2-7. There are 13 residues in the CDR3. Germline V gene lookup returns CDR1 LNHDA and CDR2 SQIVND (reference sequence).

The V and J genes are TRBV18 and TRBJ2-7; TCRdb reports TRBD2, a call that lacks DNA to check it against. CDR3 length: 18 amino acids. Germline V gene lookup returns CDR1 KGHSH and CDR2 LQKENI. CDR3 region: CASSRSSWEVSSSYEQYF.

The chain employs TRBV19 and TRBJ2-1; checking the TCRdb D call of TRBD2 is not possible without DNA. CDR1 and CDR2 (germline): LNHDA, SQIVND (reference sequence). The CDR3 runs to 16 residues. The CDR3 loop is CASSIGARALYNEQFF.